This is a list of T cell receptor beta chains from one sample in a study of shared clonotypes between healthy human individuals. Data came from immunoSEQ multiplex PCR; TCRdb stores just in-frame clones and leaves some out. The repertoire holds 850,000 to 1,200,000 clones, approximately 70% seen once, with over 1.3% in the top ten. The sequencing input was memory CD4+ T cells sorted from blood. These receptor sequences come from a young man in good health. The CDR3 runs from the conserved cysteine through the conserved F or W. A D gene is named only where the DNA matches it firmly. The size entry is marked missing in some rows and otherwise reads once, few, many or a size class.

d_call: -; cdr3_length: 14; v_call: TRBV18; clone_size: -; j_call: TRBJ2-7; cdr3_nt: TGTGCCAGCTCACTTGTATCCGTGGAGTACGAGCAGTACTTC; cdr3_aa: CASSLVSVEYEQYF
d_call: -; cdr3_length: 14; v_call: TRBV9; clone_size: -; j_call: TRBJ1-1; cdr3_nt: TGTGCCAGCAGTCTACGACCGGTGGCCACTGAAGCTTTCTTT; cdr3_aa: CASSLRPVATEAFF
d_call: TRBD2; cdr3_length: 15; v_call: TRBV5-1; clone_size: -; j_call: TRBJ2-1; cdr3_nt: TGCGCCAGCAGCACCCTCGCGGGGGGCCACAATGAGCAGTTCTTC; cdr3_aa: CASSTLAGGHNEQFF
d_call: -; cdr3_length: 13; v_call: TRBV5-1; clone_size: -; j_call: TRBJ1-1; cdr3_nt: TGCGCCAGCAGCTTCGCCGTGAACACTGAAGCTTTCTTT; cdr3_aa: CASSFAVNTEAFF
d_call: -; cdr3_length: 13; v_call: TRBV18; clone_size: once; j_call: TRBJ2-2; cdr3_nt: TGTGCCAGCTCACCTCCAGCCACCGGGGAGCTGTTTTTT; cdr3_aa: CASSPPATGELFF
d_call: TRBD2; cdr3_length: 17; v_call: TRBV5-8; clone_size: -; j_call: TRBJ2-1; cdr3_nt: TGTGCCAGCAGCGTTGGGACTAGCGGCAGGAGGGACCATGAGCAGTTCTTC; cdr3_aa: CASSVGTSGRRDHEQFF
d_call: -; cdr3_length: 14; v_call: TRBV5-1; clone_size: -; j_call: TRBJ1-3; cdr3_nt: TGCGCCAGCAGCTTGGGGAACTCTGGAAACACCATATATTTT; cdr3_aa: CASSLGNSGNTIYF
d_call: -; cdr3_length: 15; v_call: TRBV10-3; clone_size: -; j_call: TRBJ2-3; cdr3_nt: TGTGCCATCAAGGCAGGGAAGCGGACGTCGGATACGCAGTATTTT; cdr3_aa: CAIKAGKRTSDTQYF
d_call: TRBD2; cdr3_length: 14; v_call: TRBV10-3; clone_size: -; j_call: TRBJ2-1; cdr3_nt: TGTGCCACCAAACTAGCGGACACCTACAATGAGCAGTTCTTC; cdr3_aa: CATKLADTYNEQFF
d_call: -; cdr3_length: 16; v_call: TRBV4-1; clone_size: -; j_call: TRBJ1-5; cdr3_nt: TGCGCCAGCAGCCAAGAGCCCGGGGCTAGCAATCAGCCCCAGCATTTT; cdr3_aa: CASSQEPGASNQPQHF
d_call: -; cdr3_length: 15; v_call: TRBV29-1; clone_size: -; j_call: TRBJ2-5; cdr3_nt: TGCAGCGTTGAAGACCCCCGACGGAAACAAGAGACCCAGTACTTC; cdr3_aa: CSVEDPRRKQETQYF
d_call: TRBD1; cdr3_length: 14; v_call: TRBV2; clone_size: few; j_call: TRBJ1-1; cdr3_nt: TGTGCCAGCAGTCTTACAGGGGGCAACACTGAAGCTTTCTTT; cdr3_aa: CASSLTGGNTEAFF
d_call: -; cdr3_length: 14; v_call: TRBV7-2; clone_size: -; j_call: TRBJ2-3; cdr3_nt: TGTGCCAGCAGCTTAGGGCGGTCAACAGATACGCAGTATTTT; cdr3_aa: CASSLGRSTDTQYF
d_call: -; cdr3_length: 13; v_call: TRBV5-5; clone_size: -; j_call: TRBJ1-2; cdr3_nt: TGTGCCAGCAGCTTGAATGGGGGCTATGGCTACACCTTC; cdr3_aa: CASSLNGGYGYTF
d_call: -; cdr3_length: 12; v_call: TRBV7-2; clone_size: -; j_call: TRBJ1-4; cdr3_nt: TGTGCCAGCAGCTTCCTCGGTCGAAAACTGTTTTTT; cdr3_aa: CASSFLGRKLFF
d_call: -; cdr3_length: 17; v_call: TRBV14; clone_size: -; j_call: TRBJ1-1; cdr3_nt: TGTGCCAGCAGCCAAGAATTTTCATTTGGAGCGAACACTGAAGCTTTCTTT; cdr3_aa: CASSQEFSFGANTEAFF
d_call: -; cdr3_length: 13; v_call: TRBV7-2; clone_size: -; j_call: TRBJ2-3; cdr3_nt: TGTGCCAGCAGCTTACGGATCACAGATACGCAGTATTTT; cdr3_aa: CASSLRITDTQYF
d_call: -; cdr3_length: 14; v_call: TRBV5-1; clone_size: once; j_call: TRBJ2-3; cdr3_nt: TGCGCCAGCAGCTTGACCTACATGACAGATACGCAGTATTTT; cdr3_aa: CASSLTYMTDTQYF
d_call: -; cdr3_length: 13; v_call: TRBV2; clone_size: -; j_call: TRBJ2-5; cdr3_nt: TGTGCCAGCAACCGAGCGGTTCAAGAGACCCAGTACTTC; cdr3_aa: CASNRAVQETQYF
d_call: TRBD2; cdr3_length: 14; v_call: TRBV27; clone_size: few; j_call: TRBJ2-7; cdr3_nt: TGTGCCAGCAAAAAGCGGGGGGATTCTTACGAGCAGTACTTC; cdr3_aa: CASKKRGDSYEQYF
d_call: -; cdr3_length: 14; v_call: TRBV19; clone_size: -; j_call: TRBJ1-6; cdr3_nt: TGTGCCAGTAGTATCCTGGAATTCGGGTCACCCCTCCACTTT; cdr3_aa: CASSILEFGSPLHF
d_call: -; cdr3_length: 15; v_call: TRBV5-8; clone_size: -; j_call: TRBJ2-7; cdr3_nt: TGTGCCAGCAGCTTACGTCAGGGGGCGGGAGGCGAGCAGTACTTC; cdr3_aa: CASSLRQGAGGEQYF
d_call: TRBD1; cdr3_length: 16; v_call: TRBV5-1; clone_size: -; j_call: TRBJ2-5; cdr3_nt: TGCGCCAGCAGCTCAGGACAGGGCGGACGCCAAGAGACCCAGTACTTC; cdr3_aa: CASSSGQGGRQETQYF
d_call: TRBD2; cdr3_length: 14; v_call: TRBV18; clone_size: -; j_call: TRBJ2-1; cdr3_nt: TGTGCCAGCTCACCACCGGGGGGGGATAATGAGCAGTTCTTC; cdr3_aa: CASSPPGGDNEQFF
d_call: -; cdr3_length: 12; v_call: TRBV2; clone_size: -; j_call: TRBJ1-3; cdr3_nt: TGTGCCAGCAGTGGCACAGGAAACACCATATATTTT; cdr3_aa: CASSGTGNTIYF
d_call: -; cdr3_length: 14; v_call: TRBV21-1; clone_size: -; j_call: TRBJ2-7; cdr3_nt: TGTGCCAGCAGCAAAAAGTTATATGCCTACGAGCAGTACTTC; cdr3_aa: CASSKKLYAYEQYF
d_call: -; cdr3_length: 16; v_call: TRBV27; clone_size: few; j_call: TRBJ1-6; cdr3_nt: TGTGCCAGCAGCGGCCCCGGGGGCTTGGATAATTCACCCCTCCACTTT; cdr3_aa: CASSGPGGLDNSPLHF
d_call: -; cdr3_length: 14; v_call: TRBV16; clone_size: -; j_call: TRBJ2-7; cdr3_nt: TGTGCCAGCAGACGAGGTGGCGTTTCCTACGAGCAGTACTTC; cdr3_aa: CASRRGGVSYEQYF
d_call: -; cdr3_length: 13; v_call: TRBV5-1; clone_size: -; j_call: TRBJ1-1; cdr3_nt: TGCGCCAGCAGGAGGGAAGTTGGCACTGAAGCTTTCTTT; cdr3_aa: CASRREVGTEAFF
d_call: -; cdr3_length: 15; v_call: TRBV2; clone_size: -; j_call: TRBJ1-3; cdr3_nt: TGTGCCAGCAGTGAAACAGAAAACTCTGGAAACACCATATATTTT; cdr3_aa: CASSETENSGNTIYF
d_call: -; cdr3_length: 15; v_call: TRBV18; clone_size: -; j_call: TRBJ2-6; cdr3_nt: TGTGCCAGCTCACCACCGTTCCCCGAGGCCAACGTCCTGACTTTC; cdr3_aa: CASSPPFPEANVLTF
d_call: TRBD1; cdr3_length: 13; v_call: TRBV6-1; clone_size: -; j_call: TRBJ2-7; cdr3_nt: TGTGCCATCAAGGGACAGCCTAGCCTTGAGCAGTACTTC; cdr3_aa: CAIKGQPSLEQYF
d_call: TRBD2; cdr3_length: 17; v_call: TRBV25-1; clone_size: -; j_call: TRBJ2-1; cdr3_nt: TGTGCCAGCAGTTCTAATAGCGGGGGAAGCTCCTACAATGAGCAGTTCTTC; cdr3_aa: CASSSNSGGSSYNEQFF
d_call: TRBD1; cdr3_length: 15; v_call: TRBV2; clone_size: once; j_call: TRBJ2-7; cdr3_nt: TGTGCCAGCAGTGAAGGGACAGGGGGATCCTACGAGCAGTACTTC; cdr3_aa: CASSEGTGGSYEQYF
d_call: TRBD1; cdr3_length: 14; v_call: TRBV6-1; clone_size: -; j_call: TRBJ1-1; cdr3_nt: TGTGCCAGCAGTGAAGGGACAGGGGGCACTGAAGCTTTCTTT; cdr3_aa: CASSEGTGGTEAFF
d_call: -; cdr3_length: 14; v_call: TRBV5-1; clone_size: few; j_call: TRBJ1-3; cdr3_nt: TGCGCCAGCAGCTTGATGGGGCCTGGAAACACCATATATTTT; cdr3_aa: CASSLMGPGNTIYF
d_call: -; cdr3_length: 15; v_call: TRBV5-1; clone_size: few; j_call: TRBJ2-7; cdr3_nt: TGCGCCAGCGGCAACTCTCCGGGACACTCCTACGAGCAGTACTTC; cdr3_aa: CASGNSPGHSYEQYF
d_call: TRBD1; cdr3_length: 15; v_call: TRBV19; clone_size: -; j_call: TRBJ1-5; cdr3_nt: TGTGCCAGTAGTCCGGCGACAGGGTACAATCAGCCCCAGCATTTT; cdr3_aa: CASSPATGYNQPQHF
d_call: -; cdr3_length: 10; v_call: TRBV28; clone_size: few; j_call: TRBJ1-1; cdr3_nt: TGTGCCAGCAGTTACAGGGTAACTTTCTTT; cdr3_aa: CASSYRVTFF
d_call: TRBD1; cdr3_length: 13; v_call: TRBV10-1; clone_size: -; j_call: TRBJ2-7; cdr3_nt: TGCGCCAGCAGTCCCCGGACAGGCCACGAGCAGTACTTC; cdr3_aa: CASSPRTGHEQYF
d_call: -; cdr3_length: 14; v_call: TRBV9; clone_size: -; j_call: TRBJ1-1; cdr3_nt: TGTGCCAGCAGCGCCGGACTCATTAACACTGAAGCTTTCTTT; cdr3_aa: CASSAGLINTEAFF
d_call: -; cdr3_length: 13; v_call: TRBV7-2; clone_size: few; j_call: TRBJ2-7; cdr3_nt: TGTGCCAGCAGCCCAGGTGGTGCCGGCGAGCAGTACTTC; cdr3_aa: CASSPGGAGEQYF
d_call: TRBD1; cdr3_length: 17; v_call: TRBV11-2; clone_size: -; j_call: TRBJ1-2; cdr3_nt: TGTGCCAGCAGCCCTCATTACACGAGGGGGCGCGACTATGGCTACACCTTC; cdr3_aa: CASSPHYTRGRDYGYTF
d_call: -; cdr3_length: 11; v_call: TRBV20-1; clone_size: -; j_call: TRBJ1-1; cdr3_nt: TGCAGTCTGACGGTGAACACTGAAGCTTTCTTT; cdr3_aa: CSLTVNTEAFF
d_call: -; cdr3_length: 15; v_call: TRBV4-1; clone_size: -; j_call: TRBJ2-5; cdr3_nt: TGCGCCAGCAGCCAAGATCACGGGCAGACCGGGACCCAGTACTTC; cdr3_aa: CASSQDHGQTGTQYF
d_call: TRBD1; cdr3_length: 17; v_call: TRBV5-1; clone_size: -; j_call: TRBJ1-4; cdr3_nt: TGCGCCAGCAGCTTGCGGGACAGCCGCTCAACTAATGAAAAACTGTTTTTT; cdr3_aa: CASSLRDSRSTNEKLFF
d_call: TRBD1; cdr3_length: 15; v_call: TRBV6-1; clone_size: -; j_call: TRBJ2-7; cdr3_nt: TGTGCCAGCAGTGTGATCCGGGACAGCCCCTACGAGCAGTACTTC; cdr3_aa: CASSVIRDSPYEQYF
d_call: TRBD1; cdr3_length: 12; v_call: TRBV11-2; clone_size: -; j_call: TRBJ2-7; cdr3_nt: TGTGCCAGCAGCCGAGGACAGGTCGAGCAGTACTTC; cdr3_aa: CASSRGQVEQYF
d_call: TRBD2; cdr3_length: 17; v_call: TRBV4-1; clone_size: -; j_call: TRBJ2-1; cdr3_nt: TGCGCCAGCAGCCTCAATCCAAGCGGGGGGTCATACAATGAGCAGTTCTTC; cdr3_aa: CASSLNPSGGSYNEQFF